These 20 T cell receptor beta chains share one sample of origin, sequenced in a study of CD8+CD57+ T cells in acquired aplastic anemia. Patients chosen for sequencing had shown CD8+CD57+ cell expansion by flow cytometry. Researchers used genomic DNA as the template to profile TCR beta VDJ and CDR3. TCRdb reprocessed the reads via MiXCR and lists one record per CDR3 protein. The table lists around 250,000 distinct CDR3 sequences, roughly 82% of them singletons. The sequencing input was sorted CD4+, CD8+, or CD8+CD57+ T cells (not recorded which) from PBMCs. The receptors here all came from a human donor with aplastic anemia.

For this clonotype: One end of the junction fails to match germline, which may point to a read error. This chain connects TRBV15 to TRBJ2-3; possible D gene TRBD2, 6 bases. The last part of the DNA fits TRBJ2-7 better; the J call may be wrong. The CDR3 has 14 amino acids. The germline CDR1 and CDR2 sequences are LNHNV and YYDKDF (reference sequence). As DNA, the CDR3 is TGTGCCAGCAGCGGAGCGGGCGGTCCCTATAAGCAGTACTTC. It is translated as CASSGAGGPYKQYF.

This rearrangement joins TRBV5-4 to TRBJ1-1; D is perhaps TRBD1 (5 bases). This CDR3 is built from 14 residues. Germline V gene lookup returns CDR1 SGHNT and CDR2 YYREEE (reference sequence). Trimming removed 4 bases at V and 5 bases at J, with 15 bases between. The CDR3 is CASSIAQSGTEAFF. CDR3 nucleotides: TGTGCCAGCAGCATTGCTCAGTCAGGGACTGAAGCTTTCTTT.

Regarding this clonotype: Because the CDR3 is missing its conserved closing phenylalanine or tryptophan, this is likely a read error. The V and J genes are TRBV2 and TRBJ2-5; D ambiguous. CDR3 size: 14 residues. The V gene lost 5 bases and the J gene lost 1 base, with 11 bases spanning the gap. In germline, CDR1 is SNHLY, CDR2 FYNNEI. The CDR3 nucleotides read TGTGCCAGCAGTAGTGGCTCGAGCCAAGAGACCCAGTACTTG. Protein product: CASSSGSSQETQYL.

This chain connects TRBV11-3 to TRBJ2-7; the D is unclear. Trimming took 0 bases from V and 6 from J, leaving 6 bases between them. This CDR3 is built from 12 residues. The V gene's germline CDR1 is SGHNT and CDR2 YENEEA. Here the CDR3 reads CASSLDLAEQYV. DNA for the CDR3: TGTGCCAGCAGCTTAGATCTGGCCGAGCAGTACGTC.

The V gene is TRBV5-6, the J gene TRBJ2-7; perhaps TRBD1 as D (7 bases). Deletions cut 1 base from V and 1 base from J, with 21 bases between. CDR3 size: 18 residues. Germline lookup yields CDR1 SGHDT and CDR2 YYEEEE. The CDR3 spells CASSLRGDGTALSYEQYV. DNA for the CDR3: TGTGCCAGCAGCTTGCGCGGGGACGGGACAGCCCTTTCCTACGAGCAGTACGTC.

The gene calls are TRBV7-2 and TRBJ2-7, with no clear D. Germline V lookup: CDR1 SGHTA, CDR2 FQGNSA. V was trimmed by 5 bases and J by 7 bases, leaving 15 bases between them. The CDR3 has 13 residues. The CDR3, as DNA: TGTGCCAGCAGCCATAACGGTGAGGATGAGCAGTACTTC. Translation gives CASSHNGEDEQYF.

The chain recombines TRBV7-3 with TRBJ2-3; 8 bases map to TRBD2. This CDR3 has 13 residues. The germline V gene has CDR1 SGHTA and CDR2 FQGTGA. V shed 8 bases and J 11 bases; nucleotides not matched to a gene: 12. The CDR3 region has the DNA TGTGCCAGCGGAAGCGGGGGCACAGCTATGCAGTATTTT. It specifies CASGSGGTAMQYF.

Notes on this clonotype: A read error may account for a junction end that differs from germline. The J gene is TRBJ2-7, the V gene TRBV7-8; the D call may be TRBD1 or TRBD2 (5 bases each). This CDR3 is 14 amino acids long. CDR1 is SGHVS and CDR2 is FQNEAQ in the germline V gene. CDR3 amino acids: CATSCRGGPYTQYF. The CDR3, as DNA: TGTGCCACCAGCTGCCGGGGCGGTCCCTATACGCAGTATTTC.

The V gene is TRBV14, the J gene TRBJ2-5; 7 bases fit TRBD2. V shed 0 bases, J shed 0 bases, and the junction held 4 bases outside the gene matches. Germline CDR1 SGHDN, CDR2 FVKESK. This CDR3 spans 16 amino acids. CDR3 loop: CASSQETSTNQETQYF. CDR3 bases: TGTGCCAGCAGCCAAGAGACTAGCACAAACCAAGAGACCCAGTACTTC.

Of note for this clonotype: A read error may produce the germline difference seen at one junction end. The J gene is TRBJ1-1, the V gene TRBV10-3; TRBD1 is a possible D gene (5 bases). There are 14 residues in the CDR3. Looked up from germline, CDR1 is ENHRY and CDR2 is SYGVKD. This CDR3 reads CASSQRGENTEAFF. DNA of the CDR3: TGTGCCAGCAGTCAGCGGGGCGAGAACACTGAAGCTTTCTTT.

With respect to this clonotype: In this CDR3 the conserved last residue, phenylalanine or tryptophan, is missing, so a read error is likely. Because the CDR3's place on the DNA is in doubt, the DNA is left out and the CDR3 is given as listed by TCRdb. The chain carries TRBV7-2 and TRBJ1-2; the table's D call of TRBD1 was not tested on the DNA. Including both end residues, the CDR3 is 13 amino acids long. Germline assignment: CDR1 SGHTA and CDR2 FQGNSA. CDR3 region: CASSSPGIGGQPQ.

Of note for this clonotype: At one of its ends the junction is not consistent with the germline gene, which may arise from a read error. CDR3 sequence reads: CASSVGLTQEPQYF. For the CDR3, the DNA is TGTGCCAGCAGCGTGGGCTTAACCCAAGAGCCCCAGTACTTT. This sequence joins TRBV2 and TRBJ2-5; D not resolved. The CDR3 covers 14 residues. Germline V lookup: CDR1 SNHLY, CDR2 FYNNEI.

The gene calls are TRBV11-2 and TRBJ2-7; D might be TRBD1 (5 bases). V was trimmed by 5 bases and J by 6 bases, leaving 11 bases between them. The CDR3 extends over 12 amino acids. Germline values: CDR1 SGHAT, CDR2 FQNNGV. CDR3 in amino acids: CASSGDGAEQYV. The CDR3 DNA is TGTGCCAGCAGCGGAGATGGGGCCGAGCAGTACGTC.

With respect to this clonotype: This is likely a read error, given that the CDR3 carries no conserved phenylalanine or tryptophan at its end. The DNA is left out, because the CDR3 cannot be placed on it with certainty; the CDR3 is given as TCRdb lists it. The rearrangement links TRBV7-9 to TRBJ2-3; TRBD2 was called by the table and not checked on the DNA. CDR1 and CDR2 from the germline V gene are SEHNR and FQNEAQ (reference sequence). The CDR3 spans 13 residues, counting both ends. The CDR3 region is CASSDGRRDTKYL.

The V call is TRBV11-3, the J call TRBJ1-2; 10 bases agree with TRBD1. Germline CDR1 SGHNT, CDR2 YENEEA. V shed 0 bases, J shed 4 bases, and the junction held 5 bases outside the gene matches. This CDR3 region has 16 residues. The DNA for the CDR3 is TGTGCCAGCAGCTTAGATCTGACAGGGGGCACCTATGGCTACACCTTC. Its translation is CASSLDLTGGTYGYTF.

As regards this clonotype: This likely comes from a read error, as the CDR3 has no conserved phenylalanine or tryptophan at its end. It is unclear where the CDR3 begins or ends on the DNA, so no DNA is shown, and the CDR3 is as TCRdb lists it. The gene calls are TRBV9 and TRBJ2-1; the tabulated D call, TRBD1, remains unverified against the DNA. The CDR3 comprises 13 residues, both ends counted. Per germline, CDR1 SGDLS and CDR2 YYNGEE. CDR3 protein: CASSVGGQNTDTL.

This clonotype has a handful of counts. CDR3 DNA sequence: TGTGCCACCAGCAGAGGGGCGGGGGAGTCAGATACGCAGTATTTT. It yields the protein CATSRGAGESDTQYF. This sequence joins TRBV15 and TRBJ2-3, with 7 positions matching TRBD2. Germline V gene lookup returns CDR1 LNHNV and CDR2 YYDKDF (reference sequence). Trimming cost V 1 base and J 4 bases; bases outside gene matches: 5. The CDR3 runs 15 residues.

The chain links TRBV7-3 to TRBJ2-1; TRBD2 might be the D (6 bases). The CDR3 has 15 residues. Germline CDR1 is SGHTA and CDR2 is FQGTGA. The V and J ends lost 6 bases and 13 bases respectively, with 25 bases between them. CDR3 protein: CASSSGGTWGYNQFF. CDR3 nucleotide sequence: TGTGCCAGCAGTTCTGGCGGGACTTGGGGATATAACCAGTTCTTC.

The V call is TRBV5-5, the J call TRBJ1-1; tentative D call: TRBD1 (5 bases). The CDR3 length is 15 residues. In germline, CDR1 is SGHKS, CDR2 YYEKEE (reference sequence). V gave up 4 bases and J gave up 1 base, with 14 bases separating them. Here the CDR3 reads CASSPGTPGNTEAFF. Here the CDR3 DNA reads TGTGCCAGCAGCCCGGGGACCCCAGGGAACACTGAAGCTTTCTTT.

The CDR3 loop is CSVEVGRGDYEQYF. The CDR3 DNA is TGCAGCGTTGAAGTAGGCAGGGGTGACTACGAGCAGTACTTC. V usage is TRBV29-1 and J usage is TRBJ2-7; D may be TRBD1 (6 bases). Germline V gives CDR1 SQVTM, CDR2 ANQGSEA. V lost 1 base to trimming and J lost 3 bases, with 13 bases between them. The CDR3 has 14 residues.